The entry below gives a single T cell receptor beta chain sequence along with its context. Its antigen is undetermined. The trim removed 2 bases at V and 3 bases at J, leaving 8 bases unmatched. The germline V gene has CDR1 MNHNS and CDR2 SASEGT. The CDR3 is 17 residues long. The sample originates from a study of shared clonotypes between healthy human individuals. Whole-study results and caveats: Naive subsets, compared against memory subsets, generally had larger estimated richness values.

Across several immunoSEQ plates, the genomic DNA of each subset was split evenly. Replicate PCRs from sorted subsets contained around 200 ng DNA, which is around 30,000 T cell genomes. Profiling relied on immunoSEQ multiplex PCR, and the TCRdb table lists in-frame clones only, not all of them. The sample lists about 2.5 million clones, under 95% seen once, with around 0.35% in the top ten. The gene calls are TRBV6-1 and TRBJ1-5; 9 nucleotides match TRBD1. The receptor's source is a man between 18 and 29 years old in good health. Some clones in this sample may be carry-over from other donors' samples. Source material: naive CD4+ T cells from PBMCs. The subset: CD45RA+ positively selected. In DNA form, the CDR3 reads TGTGCCAGCAGTGAATCGCATAGGGACAGGGTCAATCAGCCCCAGCATTTT. It is translated as CASSESHRDRVNQPQHF.